This TCR beta chain was found in a study of T cells in Graves' hyperthyroidism and ophthalmopathy. This clonotype appeared many times. TCR beta CDR3 regions were amplified from RNA transcripts. Carried out on the TCR CDR3, a first-round RT-PCR used the HTBI primer set. Each CDR3 protein gets one entry after TCRdb re-called the multiplex PCR reads with MiXCR. The data contain a few hundred thousand distinct CDR3 sequences, approximately 14% of them singletons. Germline V gene sequence: CDR1 SGHTA, CDR2 FQGNSA. V lost 4 bases, J lost 5 bases, and 13 bases lay in between. The CDR3 spans 14 residues. This clonotype originated in a woman aged 18 to 35 with Graves' hyperthyroidism. The source material was blood. The rearrangement uses TRBV7-2 and TRBJ2-3; TRBD1 might be the D (6 bases). The CDR3 nucleotides are TGTGCCAGCAGCTCCTGGGACACTGGAGATACGCAGTATTTT. It specifies CASSSWDTGDTQYF.